A single sample is the source of the 7 T cell receptor beta chains below, sequenced in a study of blood T cell repertoires in COVID-19. The protocol was immunoSEQ multiplex PCR, while the TCRdb copy is restricted to in-frame clones and leaves out a portion. The repertoire has 120,000 or so clones, just over 75% of them found once; the top ten carry more than 3.5%. The material sequenced was peripheral blood. The receptors here all came from a woman of 80 years or more with acute or convalescent COVID-19.

This sequence joins TRBV3-1 (or the pseudogene TRBV3-2) and TRBJ1-3; D unclear. The V gene lost 2 bases and the J gene lost 3 bases, with 5 bases spanning the gap. The CDR3 has 13 residues. Per germline, CDR1 LGHDT and CDR2 YNNKEL (reference sequence). This chain's CDR3 is CASSQLYGNTIYF. In DNA, the CDR3 is TGTGCCAGCAGCCAACTTTATGGAAACACCATATATTTT.

This chain connects TRBV11-2 to TRBJ1-6; 9 nucleotides line up with TRBD1. The CDR3 sequence is 15 residues long. The ends lost 4 bases at V and 9 bases at J; junction bases unmatched: 7. Germline V gene data show CDR1 as SGHAT and CDR2 as FQNNGV. This CDR3 reads CASSSIWTGVSPLHF. The DNA for the CDR3 is TGTGCCAGCAGCTCCATATGGACAGGGGTTTCACCCCTCCACTTT.

The CDR3 DNA reads as TGTGCCAGCTCACCACCGGGACAAAGAGGAAATGAAAAACTGTTTTTT. Amino acid sequence: CASSPPGQRGNEKLFF. The chain couples TRBV18 to TRBJ1-4, with a weak D call TRBD1 (6 bases). The germline V gene has CDR1 KGHSH and CDR2 LQKENI. V was trimmed by 0 bases and J by 5 bases, leaving 13 bases between them. The CDR3 runs 16 residues.

The chain is built from TRBV5-1 and TRBJ2-1; 14 nucleotides agree with TRBD2. From germline, CDR1 is SGHRS and CDR2 YFSETQ. CDR3 length equals 15 residues. J lost 8 bases, V lost 4 bases, and 5 bases had no gene match. The CDR3 reads CASSPGTSGSYEQFF. The CDR3 DNA follows: TGCGCCAGCAGCCCCGGGACTAGCGGGAGCTATGAGCAGTTCTTC.

V is TRBV5-1 and J is TRBJ2-2, with 8 bases aligning to TRBD1. V dropped 3 bases and J dropped 5; count of bases not matched to a gene: 6. Per germline, CDR1 SGHRS and CDR2 YFSETQ. CDR3 length: 15 residues. The CDR3 is CASSSRGLGTGELFF. As DNA, the CDR3 is TGCGCCAGCAGCTCCAGGGGGCTGGGGACCGGGGAGCTGTTTTTT.

The rearrangement links TRBV5-6 to TRBJ2-7; D gene unclear. Per the germline V gene, CDR1 is SGHDT and CDR2 is YYEEEE. The CDR3 has 11 residues. Trimming took 6 bases from V and 6 from J, leaving 10 bases between them. CDR3 sequence reads: CASNRQSEQYF. DNA of the CDR3: TGTGCCAGCAACCGACAAAGCGAGCAGTACTTC.

This chain links TRBV28 with TRBJ1-1; D is uncertain. CDR1 is MDHEN, CDR2 SYDVKM, per germline. V gave up 4 bases and J gave up 1 base, with 13 bases separating them. The CDR3 spans 15 residues. The CDR3 bases are TGTGCCAGCAGTTCCCACCTCGACTGGAACACTGAAGCTTTCTTT. Translating gives CASSSHLDWNTEAFF.